In its sample, the clone carrying this TCR beta chain was seen many times. These data come from a study of glioma-infiltrating T cells. TCR alpha and beta CDR3 regions were amplified from RNA using iRepertoire nested multiplex PCR. TCRdb analysed the multiplex PCR reads with MiXCR anew, one entry per CDR3 protein. Of around 190,000 distinct CDR3 sequences in the sample, approximately 40% were seen once. The source material was glioma tissue, nonneoplastic brain tissue, or PBMCs (not recorded which). This TCR was sampled from a human donor with low-grade glioma or glioblastoma, undergoing nonglioma brain surgery, or in good health (not recorded which).

For the CDR3, the DNA is TGCAGTGCTCCCTCCCCGGTATCTCATCGTCGCACTGAAGCTTTCTTT. This codes for CSAPSPVSHRRTEAFF. The V gene is TRBV20-1, the J gene TRBJ1-1; D uncertain. There are 16 residues in the CDR3. The germline CDR1 and CDR2 sequences are DFQATT and SNEGSKA (reference sequence). The V end was cut by 5 bases, the J end by 4 bases, with 23 bases between.